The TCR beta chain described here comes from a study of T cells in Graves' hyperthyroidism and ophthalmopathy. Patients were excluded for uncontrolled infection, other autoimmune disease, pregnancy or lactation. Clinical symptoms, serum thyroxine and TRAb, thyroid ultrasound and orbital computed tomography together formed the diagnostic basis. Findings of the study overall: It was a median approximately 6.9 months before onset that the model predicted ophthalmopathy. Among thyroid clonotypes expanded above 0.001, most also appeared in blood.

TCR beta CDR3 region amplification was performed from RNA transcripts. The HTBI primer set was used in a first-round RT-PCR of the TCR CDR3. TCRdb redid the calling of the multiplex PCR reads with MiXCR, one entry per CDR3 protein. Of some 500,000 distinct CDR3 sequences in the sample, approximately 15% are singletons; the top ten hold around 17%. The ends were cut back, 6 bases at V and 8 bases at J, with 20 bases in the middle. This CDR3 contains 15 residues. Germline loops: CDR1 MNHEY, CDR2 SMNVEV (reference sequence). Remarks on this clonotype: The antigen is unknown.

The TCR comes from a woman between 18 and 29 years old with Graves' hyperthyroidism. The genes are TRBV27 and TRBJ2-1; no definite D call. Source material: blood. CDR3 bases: TGTGCCAGCAGCCTAGGTTTTTCAACTGGGGATGAGCAGTTCTTC. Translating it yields CASSLGFSTGDEQFF.